A selection of T cell receptor beta chains follows, all from one sample in a study of CD8+ T cells in alopecia areata. Clones were read by immunoSEQ multiplex PCR, and TCRdb kept only the in-frame ones, dropping some. This sample yields about 140,000 clones, of which about 88% are seen a single time; roughly 13% belongs to the top ten. The input for sequencing was CD8+ T cells sorted from blood, taken at week 4, from a patient treated with tofacitinib. The receptors were gathered from a human donor with alopecia areata. CDR3s include the opening cysteine and the closing phenylalanine or tryptophan. The D gene is left open where the match is weak. Only some rows state a clone size, as once, few, many or a class for expanded clones.

d_gene: .
j_gene: TRBJ2-6
v_gene: TRBV29-1
abundance: .
CDR3nt: TGCAGCGTTGAAGATCCCCTAAGGGGGGCCAACGTCCTGACTTTC
CDR3aa: CSVEDPLRGANVLTF

d_gene: .
j_gene: TRBJ2-2
v_gene: TRBV5-6
abundance: .
CDR3nt: TGTGCCAGCAGTTCGGGGAACACCGGGGAGCTGTTTTTT
CDR3aa: CASSSGNTGELFF

d_gene: .
j_gene: TRBJ2-2
v_gene: TRBV5-5
abundance: .
CDR3nt: TGTGCCAGCAGCTCAACCTGGGCGATGGGACCAACGAACACCGGGGAGCTGTTTTTT
CDR3aa: CASSSTWAMGPTNTGELFF

d_gene: TRBD1
j_gene: TRBJ2-1
v_gene: TRBV12-5
abundance: .
CDR3nt: TGTGCTAGTGGTTTAGAGGCAGGGGGCTGGGATGAGCAGTTCTTC
CDR3aa: CASGLEAGGWDEQFF

d_gene: .
j_gene: TRBJ2-5
v_gene: TRBV29-1
abundance: .
CDR3nt: TGCAGCTTCACTGAGGGCGGGGAGACCCAGTACTTC
CDR3aa: CSFTEGGETQYF

d_gene: TRBD1
j_gene: TRBJ2-1
v_gene: TRBV10-3
abundance: .
CDR3nt: TGTGCCATCACTCAGGTGTGGCAGGGGGACCTCAATGAGCAGTTCTTC
CDR3aa: CAITQVWQGDLNEQFF

d_gene: .
j_gene: TRBJ2-2
v_gene: TRBV27
abundance: .
CDR3nt: TGTGCCAGCCGGCCAACACCGAGGGGGGAGCTGTTTTTT
CDR3aa: CASRPTPRGELFF

d_gene: .
j_gene: TRBJ2-2
v_gene: TRBV29-1
abundance: .
CDR3nt: TGCAGCGTGTTGGGGGGCTGGGGCACCGGGGAGCTGTTTTTT
CDR3aa: CSVLGGWGTGELFF

d_gene: TRBD2
j_gene: TRBJ2-7
v_gene: TRBV29-1
abundance: .
CDR3nt: TGCAGCGTTGAAGGGGTGGAACTAGCGGGCTCCTACGAGCAGTACTTC
CDR3aa: CSVEGVELAGSYEQYF

d_gene: TRBD1
j_gene: TRBJ2-7
v_gene: TRBV6-5
abundance: .
CDR3nt: TGTGCCAGCAGAGACAGGGGGTCCTACGAGCAGTACTTC
CDR3aa: CASRDRGSYEQYF

d_gene: .
j_gene: TRBJ2-1
v_gene: TRBV5-6
abundance: few
CDR3nt: TGTGCCAGCAGCCGGCCGTACAGCTACAATGAGCAGTTCTTC
CDR3aa: CASSRPYSYNEQFF

d_gene: TRBD2
j_gene: TRBJ2-3
v_gene: TRBV30
abundance: .
CDR3nt: TGTGCCTGGAGTAGGGGTCTAGCGGGGGTAAGGAGCACAGATACGCAGTATTTT
CDR3aa: CAWSRGLAGVRSTDTQYF

d_gene: .
j_gene: TRBJ1-2
v_gene: TRBV27
abundance: .
CDR3nt: TGTGCCAGCAGTATATCAGGGAAAAGCTATGGCTACACCTTC
CDR3aa: CASSISGKSYGYTF

d_gene: TRBD1
j_gene: TRBJ2-7
v_gene: TRBV6-5
abundance: .
CDR3nt: TGTGCCAGCAGACCGACAGGGGGCTACGAGCAGTACTTC
CDR3aa: CASRPTGGYEQYF

d_gene: TRBD2
j_gene: TRBJ2-7
v_gene: TRBV27
abundance: .
CDR3nt: TGTGCCAGCAGTCAGACTAGCGGGAGTTACTACGAGCAGTACTTC
CDR3aa: CASSQTSGSYYEQYF

d_gene: .
j_gene: TRBJ1-1
v_gene: TRBV7-2
abundance: .
CDR3nt: TGTGCCAGCAGCTTAACAGCAGGATTTGAAGCTTTCTTT
CDR3aa: CASSLTAGFEAFF

d_gene: .
j_gene: TRBJ2-7
v_gene: TRBV5-4
abundance: .
CDR3nt: TGTGCCAGCAGCTTCGGGACTGGCTCCTACGAGCAGTACTTC
CDR3aa: CASSFGTGSYEQYF

d_gene: .
j_gene: TRBJ2-7
v_gene: TRBV29-1
abundance: .
CDR3nt: TGCAGCGTTGCCGGGAGCTCCTACGAGCAGTACTTC
CDR3aa: CSVAGSSYEQYF

d_gene: .
j_gene: TRBJ2-1
v_gene: TRBV5-1
abundance: .
CDR3nt: TGCGCCAGCAGCTCAACGAATGAGCAGTTCTTC
CDR3aa: CASSSTNEQFF

d_gene: .
j_gene: TRBJ2-7
v_gene: TRBV5-4
abundance: .
CDR3nt: TGTGCCAGCAGTTCAGGGCCTTCCTACGAGCAGTACTTC
CDR3aa: CASSSGPSYEQYF

d_gene: TRBD1
j_gene: TRBJ2-7
v_gene: TRBV7-9
abundance: .
CDR3nt: TGTGCCAGCAGCTACGCCGGACAGGGGGCGGGGGAGCAGTACTTC
CDR3aa: CASSYAGQGAGEQYF

d_gene: TRBD1
j_gene: TRBJ1-2
v_gene: TRBV7-9
abundance: .
CDR3nt: TGTGCCAGCAGCTCGACAGGGGATACCACTAATGGCTACACCTTC
CDR3aa: CASSSTGDTTNGYTF

d_gene: TRBD1
j_gene: TRBJ2-7
v_gene: TRBV4-2
abundance: .
CDR3nt: TGTGCCAGCAGCCGAGACAGGGCGTTCGCGGACGAGCAGTACTTC
CDR3aa: CASSRDRAFADEQYF

d_gene: .
j_gene: TRBJ2-7
v_gene: TRBV4-2
abundance: .
CDR3nt: TGTGCCAGCAGCCAAGAAGCAGGGACGTCCAACGAGCAGTACTTC
CDR3aa: CASSQEAGTSNEQYF

d_gene: .
j_gene: TRBJ2-7
v_gene: TRBV4-1
abundance: medium-sized
CDR3nt: TGCGCCAGCAGCCAGTCAACACTAGTCTACGAGCAGTACTTC
CDR3aa: CASSQSTLVYEQYF

d_gene: .
j_gene: TRBJ1-1
v_gene: TRBV11-1
abundance: .
CDR3nt: TGTGCCAGCGTCCCGAAGGAGGGAGGGATGAACACTGAAGCTTTCTTT
CDR3aa: CASVPKEGGMNTEAFF

d_gene: TRBD2
j_gene: TRBJ2-7
v_gene: TRBV27
abundance: few
CDR3nt: TGTGCCAGCAGAAGGACTAGGGGCTACGAGCAGTACTTC
CDR3aa: CASRRTRGYEQYF

d_gene: .
j_gene: TRBJ2-7
v_gene: TRBV6-5
abundance: .
CDR3nt: TGTGCCAGCAGTCCGTTAACAGGGATTTCCTACGAGCAGTACTTC
CDR3aa: CASSPLTGISYEQYF

d_gene: TRBD2
j_gene: TRBJ2-3
v_gene: TRBV27
abundance: .
CDR3nt: TGTGCCAGCAGTCCAGGACTAGCGGGAATAGATACGCAGTATTTT
CDR3aa: CASSPGLAGIDTQYF

d_gene: TRBD1
j_gene: TRBJ1-1
v_gene: TRBV29-1
abundance: .
CDR3nt: TGCAGCGTAAAACAGGGGGCTGAAGCTTTCTTT
CDR3aa: CSVKQGAEAFF

d_gene: TRBD2
j_gene: TRBJ2-2
v_gene: TRBV5-1
abundance: few
CDR3nt: TGCGCCAGCAGCGATTCTAGCGGGAGACCCGGGGAGCTGTTTTTT
CDR3aa: CASSDSSGRPGELFF

d_gene: .
j_gene: TRBJ1-1
v_gene: TRBV2
abundance: .
CDR3nt: TGTGCCAGCAGTGTTCAGCTTGAAGCTTTCTTT
CDR3aa: CASSVQLEAFF

d_gene: TRBD1
j_gene: TRBJ1-1
v_gene: TRBV29-1
abundance: .
CDR3nt: TGCAGCGTAACAGGGGAAGTTCAGAGGACTGAAGCTTTCTTT
CDR3aa: CSVTGEVQRTEAFF

d_gene: TRBD1
j_gene: TRBJ2-7
v_gene: TRBV19
abundance: .
CDR3nt: TGTGCCAGTAGTAGCGGGACAGGGGTACCCTACGAGCAGTACTTC
CDR3aa: CASSSGTGVPYEQYF

d_gene: .
j_gene: TRBJ2-1
v_gene: TRBV6-5
abundance: .
CDR3nt: TGTGCCAGCAGTTACGGGGGCGGAGCATACAATGAGCAGTTCTTC
CDR3aa: CASSYGGGAYNEQFF

d_gene: .
j_gene: TRBJ1-2
v_gene: TRBV4-1
abundance: .
CDR3nt: TGCGCCAGCAGCCAAGAAGAATCGCCACCCTACTCCTTAAACTATGGCTACACCTTC
CDR3aa: CASSQEESPPYSLNYGYTF

d_gene: .
j_gene: TRBJ2-2
v_gene: TRBV19
abundance: .
CDR3nt: TGTGCCAGTAGTATTATGGGAAACACCGGGGAGCTGTTTTTT
CDR3aa: CASSIMGNTGELFF

d_gene: .
j_gene: TRBJ2-3
v_gene: TRBV14
abundance: .
CDR3nt: TGTGCCAGCAGGAGGGTAGGGGATGCAGATACGCAGTATTTT
CDR3aa: CASRRVGDADTQYF

d_gene: TRBD1
j_gene: TRBJ2-5
v_gene: TRBV6-1
abundance: .
CDR3nt: TGTGCCAGCTCACCTTTTACAGGGGGCCAAGAGACCCAGTACTTC
CDR3aa: CASSPFTGGQETQYF

d_gene: .
j_gene: TRBJ1-6
v_gene: TRBV11-2
abundance: .
CDR3nt: TGTGCCAGCAGCTTATCTGCGGACGACTATAATTCACCCCTCCACTTT
CDR3aa: CASSLSADDYNSPLHF

d_gene: .
j_gene: TRBJ2-7
v_gene: TRBV11-2
abundance: .
CDR3nt: TGTGCCAGCAGCTTAGATAACTGGGGGAACTCCTACGAGCAGTACTTC
CDR3aa: CASSLDNWGNSYEQYF

d_gene: .
j_gene: TRBJ2-1
v_gene: TRBV4-1
abundance: .
CDR3nt: TGCGCCAGCAGCCAAAAAGCCGGTGAGCAGTTCTTC
CDR3aa: CASSQKAGEQFF

d_gene: TRBD1
j_gene: TRBJ2-7
v_gene: TRBV7-9
abundance: .
CDR3nt: TGTGCCAGCAGCTCGGGACAGCTCTACGAGCAGTACTTC
CDR3aa: CASSSGQLYEQYF

d_gene: TRBD1
j_gene: TRBJ1-5
v_gene: TRBV7-8
abundance: .
CDR3nt: TGTGCCAGCAGCCCAGGGACAGGGGATCAGCCCCAGCATTTT
CDR3aa: CASSPGTGDQPQHF

d_gene: .
j_gene: TRBJ2-3
v_gene: TRBV19
abundance: .
CDR3nt: TGTGCCAGTAGTTATGGGCGGGGCACAGATACGCAGTATTTT
CDR3aa: CASSYGRGTDTQYF

d_gene: .
j_gene: TRBJ1-5
v_gene: TRBV19
abundance: few
CDR3nt: TGTGCCAGTAGTATCCCAGCATATAGCAATCAGCCCCAGCATTTT
CDR3aa: CASSIPAYSNQPQHF

d_gene: TRBD1
j_gene: TRBJ1-2
v_gene: TRBV7-9
abundance: .
CDR3nt: TGTGCCAGCAGCTTAGGCGACAGGGGGCCGACCAACTATGGCTACACCTTC
CDR3aa: CASSLGDRGPTNYGYTF

d_gene: .
j_gene: TRBJ2-1
v_gene: TRBV18
abundance: .
CDR3nt: TGTGCCAGCTCACCGAGCTATGAGCAGTTCTTC
CDR3aa: CASSPSYEQFF

d_gene: .
j_gene: TRBJ2-2
v_gene: TRBV5-4
abundance: .
CDR3nt: TGTGCCAGCAGACGGGACGACCCTGACACCGGGGAGCTGTTTTTT
CDR3aa: CASRRDDPDTGELFF

d_gene: .
j_gene: TRBJ2-2
v_gene: TRBV7-7
abundance: .
CDR3nt: TGTGCCAGCAGCTTAGAACCAGACACCGGGGAGCTGTTTTTT
CDR3aa: CASSLEPDTGELFF

d_gene: TRBD1
j_gene: TRBJ2-2
v_gene: TRBV29-1
abundance: once
CDR3nt: TGCAGCGTTGAAGATCCGGACAGGGCTTTGGTCGGGGAGCTGTTTTTT
CDR3aa: CSVEDPDRALVGELFF